The source of this T cell receptor beta chain is a study of T cell responses to AZD1222 COVID-19 vaccine. Study conclusions and caveats: Recipients of AZD1222 seropositive at baseline numbered only 6 or 7.

The ends lost 7 bases at V and 6 bases at J; junction bases unmatched: 6. The CDR3 runs to 11 residues. The V gene's germline CDR1 is GTSNPN and CDR2 SVGIG (reference sequence). Produced via immunoSEQ multiplex PCR; TCRdb's table is partial and in-frame only. The sample holds approximately 100,000 clones, around nine tenths seen once. On this clone: No antigen is known for it.

The sequenced sample was peripheral blood, obtained 28 days after the second dose of the MenACWY control vaccine. The clonotype comes from an adult who received the MenACWY meningococcal vaccine as a control. The gene calls are TRBV30 and TRBJ2-7; 7 positions match TRBD1. CDR3 in DNA: TGTGCCTACCACAGGGGAAGCGAGCAGTACTTC. It codes for CAYHRGSEQYF.